This TCR beta chain derives from a study of low-dose radiotherapy and immunotherapy resistance in tumors. Whole-study context: Cohort 1 was treated with 0.5 Gy per fraction at 2-week intervals, amounting to 6.5 Gy overall. Every day for four cycles from cycle 1 day 1, patients took 300 mg of oral aspirin. Intravenous ipilimumab 1 mg/kg every six weeks was given with nivolumab 240 mg every two weeks.

This sample's time point: after trial treatment. Treatment indicated: LDRT plus nivolumab, ipilimumab, low-dose cyclophosphamide and aspirin (RACIN trial). Treatment of the donors consisted of nivolumab and ipilimumab (plus aspirin, low-dose cyclophosphamide and low-dose radiotherapy). TRAV- and TRBV-specific primers were used for first-strand cDNA, which covered alpha and beta chains. The PCR that amplified TCRs ran for around 20 cycles, relying on a constant-region primer and a V-primer adapter. TCRdb called the reads again in MiXCR, with one record for every CDR3 protein. The repertoire consists of under 95,000 distinct CDR3 sequences, with around 17% occurring once and the leading ten covering less than 1.5%. Germline values: CDR1 GTSNPN, CDR2 SVGIG (reference sequence). V was pared by 5 bases and J by 1 base, with 11 bases between. The CDR3 covers 13 residues. This clonotype came up many times.

This clonotype was obtained from a male donor with prostate cancer. The input for sequencing was PBMCs, taken after low-dose radiotherapy plus immunotherapy. The V and J genes are TRBV30 and TRBJ1-1, with D possibly TRBD1 on 6 matching bases. The CDR3 reads CAWSGQSNTEAFF. The CDR3 region has the DNA TGTGCCTGGTCCGGACAGTCGAACACTGAAGCTTTCTTT.